One TCR beta chain is described in this entry. This sample is part of a study of shared clonotypes between healthy human individuals. Produced via immunoSEQ multiplex PCR; TCRdb's table is partial and in-frame only. The sample lists hundreds of thousands of clones, roughly nine tenths occurring once. In the naive CD8 group, cells lacked CD45RO and were positively selected for CCR7, so terminally differentiated effector memory CD45RA+ cells were left out. Sequencing was performed on naive CD8+ T cells sorted from blood. This TCR derives from a young man in good health.

CDR3 sequence (DNA): TGTGCCAGCAGCTCATTAGGACAGGGGGTTACGAGAACTGAAGCTTTCTTT. Protein: CASSSLGQGVTRTEAFF. This rearrangement joins TRBV7-2 to TRBJ1-1; 10 bases are a match to TRBD1. After removal of 4 bases from V and 5 bases from J, the junction contained 13 bases not matched to a gene. Germline V CDR1 and CDR2: SGHTA, FQGNSA. This CDR3 spans 17 amino acids.